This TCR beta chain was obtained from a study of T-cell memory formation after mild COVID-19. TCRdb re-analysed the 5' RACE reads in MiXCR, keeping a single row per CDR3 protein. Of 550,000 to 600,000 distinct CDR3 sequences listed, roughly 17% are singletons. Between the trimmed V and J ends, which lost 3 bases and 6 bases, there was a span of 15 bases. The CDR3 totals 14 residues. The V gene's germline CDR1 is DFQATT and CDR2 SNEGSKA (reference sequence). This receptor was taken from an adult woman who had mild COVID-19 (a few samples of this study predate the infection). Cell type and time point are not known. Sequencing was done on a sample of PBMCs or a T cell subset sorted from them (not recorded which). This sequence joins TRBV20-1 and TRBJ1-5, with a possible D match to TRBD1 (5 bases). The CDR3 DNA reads TGCAGTGCTAGTCCGGGGGTGCTGCGTCAGCCCCAGCATTTT. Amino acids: CSASPGVLRQPQHF.